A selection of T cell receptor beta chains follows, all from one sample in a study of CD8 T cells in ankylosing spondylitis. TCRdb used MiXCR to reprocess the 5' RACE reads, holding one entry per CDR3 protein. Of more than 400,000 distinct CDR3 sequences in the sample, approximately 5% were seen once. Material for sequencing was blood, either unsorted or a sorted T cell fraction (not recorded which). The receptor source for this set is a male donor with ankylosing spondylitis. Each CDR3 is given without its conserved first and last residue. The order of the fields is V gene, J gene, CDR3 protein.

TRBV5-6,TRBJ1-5,ASKSRGSYNQPQH
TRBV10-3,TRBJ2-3,ATRTTGLGPQY
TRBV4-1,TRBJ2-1,ASSQFGLASDEQF
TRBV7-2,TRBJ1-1,ASSSLGLGRDTEAF
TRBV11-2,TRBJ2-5,ASSLDQGDVGGETQY
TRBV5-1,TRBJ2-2,ASSRDHRGGSTGELF
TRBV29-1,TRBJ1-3,SVAANSGNTIY
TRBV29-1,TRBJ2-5,SVVGGTGQETQY
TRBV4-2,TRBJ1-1,ASSQDRSSRGTEAF
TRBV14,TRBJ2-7,ASSQNPRTSGYYEQY
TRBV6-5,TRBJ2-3,ASSYQRGTDTQY
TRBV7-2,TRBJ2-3,ASSHGSDTQY
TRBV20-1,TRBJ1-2,SARDDPNYGYT
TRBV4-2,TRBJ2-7,ASSQNPVAAYEQY
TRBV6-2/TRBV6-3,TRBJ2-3,ATRGFRFADTQY
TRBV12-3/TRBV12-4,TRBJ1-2,ASSLYRRTGNGYT
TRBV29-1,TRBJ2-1,SVGPIGDEQF
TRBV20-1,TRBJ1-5,SARDLVANGPQH
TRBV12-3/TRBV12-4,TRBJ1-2,ASSLTSYGYT
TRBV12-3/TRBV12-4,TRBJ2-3,ASSLEASDTQY
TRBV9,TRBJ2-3,ASSASGGAADTQY
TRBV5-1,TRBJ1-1,ASRSGQGWLNTEAF
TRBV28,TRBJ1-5,ASNLRGPLQPQH
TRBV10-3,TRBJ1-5,AISAAGQGVQSGNQPQH
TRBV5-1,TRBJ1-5,ASSPSGGVYGNQPQH
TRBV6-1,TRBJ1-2,ASSRDRGGYGYT
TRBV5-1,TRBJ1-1,ASSFQANTEAF
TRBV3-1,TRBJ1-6,ASSQDWESSPLH
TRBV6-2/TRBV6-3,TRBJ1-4,ASSRGRDSFRPNEKLF
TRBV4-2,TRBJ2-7,ASSQDGTSSYEQY
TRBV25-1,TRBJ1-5,ASSESNGNQPQH